This entry is about one T cell receptor beta chain. It lacks a known antigen. Within one base of it there is no much larger clone, and no base qualities were kept. Including cysteine and phenylalanine, the CDR3 has 15 amino acids. Only the CDR3 DNA stays, 45 bases, in frame from base 1. The V and J ends are trimmed by 5 bases and 2 bases, leaving 13 bases between them. The germline V gene gives CDR1 as MDHEN and CDR2 as SYDVKM. A patient counted as having stable Graves' hyperthyroidism if no progression to ophthalmopathy occurred over 18 months of follow-up. Hyperthyroidism patients were newly diagnosed, had a disease duration of under 2 months, and were aged 18 to 65 years. Exclusion was applied to patients with uncontrolled infections, other autoimmune diseases, pregnancy or lactation. Diagnoses were established on the basis of clinical symptoms, serum thyroxine and TRAb, thyroid ultrasound, and orbital computed tomography. Ficoll-Paque density gradient centrifugation was used to isolate PBMCs from under 11 ml of fresh peripheral blood. Total RNA was extracted using Trizol reagent, and RNA quality was assessed on an Agilent 2100 Bioanalyzer.

The TCR beta CDR3 regions were amplified from RNA transcripts. For the first round of RT-PCR on the TCR CDR3, the HTBI primer set was used together with the Qiagen OneStep RT-PCR kit. A second multiplex PCR round built the libraries, followed by size selection and purification. Libraries were sequenced paired-end with 100 bp reads on an Illumina HiSeq2000. The authors' analysis ran thus. SOAPnuke was used to process the raw data, removing reads that contained adapters or uncalled bases, had a mean Phred below 15, or lacked an exact match to the constant primer or identifier. COPE v1.2.5 was used to merge high-quality paired reads, and clonotypes were defined as unique nucleotide sequences. Clonotypes were aligned to IMGT TRBV, TRBD and TRBJ reference segments using MiTCR v1.1. The analysis included only V-J combinations with a frequency above 0.0001, which together covered roughly 99% of the repertoires. A TCS score was defined as the ratio of F50 (clonal expansion) to E x V (chaos), with BLOSUM62-based TCRdist applied between CDR3 peptides within each V-J. Welch's t-statistics and random forest reduced fewer than 600 V-J features to under 15, which were used in a naive Bayes classifier (R e1071). TCRdb ran its own pipeline on the public reads, namely fastp trimming at Q25 and MiXCR clone calling, and kept in-frame beta chains. Identical CDR3 protein sequences are pooled into one entry, listed with their most common genes and DNA. TCRdb's processing, not the study's, gives the V and J calls here. The sample contains 600,000 to 900,000 distinct CDR3 sequences, approximately 16% of them found a single time. Over 7.5% of the sample lies in the top ten.

The sample is drawn from a study of T cells in Graves' hyperthyroidism and ophthalmopathy (dated by TCRdb to between 2017 and 2020). Regarding the research as a whole: Peripheral blood was collected at initial diagnosis, before any treatment. To identify TCR V-J signatures that set the groups apart, the researchers used a discovery cohort of roughly 100 patients, made up of under 50 with Graves' ophthalmopathy and 55 to 65 with stable Graves' hyperthyroidism. Prospective prediction of ophthalmopathy was tested in an independent validation cohort consisting of 18 to 20 hyperthyroidism patients and around 16 patients who later progressed to ophthalmopathy. For training and testing, the 100 or so patients in the discovery cohort were randomly divided in a 7:3 ratio. In addition, the study compared T-cell repertoires in thyroid tissue and in blood from 6 or 7 Graves' hyperthyroidism patients. Once sampling was done, hyperthyroidism patients were given methimazole at a starting dose of 30 mg daily, whereas ophthalmopathy patients were given high-dose intravenous methylprednisolone. The paper reports TCR Vbeta CDR3 sequencing of 135 peripheral blood samples: around 45 ophthalmopathy, under 80 hyperthyroidism and around 17 progressor patients.

Study-wide conclusions, independent of this receptor: Sample size was not statistically predetermined, and investigators were not blinded to group allocation. A model built on a 13 V-J signature distinguished ophthalmopathy from stable hyperthyroidism, reaching over 85% sensitivity and approximately 83% specificity in cross-validation and 80%/75% in testing. In validation, progression to ophthalmopathy was predicted by the model with around 71% sensitivity and roughly 76% specificity, a median of 6.5 months before onset. Blood samples also contained most of the expanded thyroid clonotypes (frequency above 0.001), which suggests that blood repertoires may reflect thyroid immune responses.

This TCR was sampled from a man between 18 and 29 years old with Graves' hyperthyroidism. The chain joins TRBV28 to TRBJ1-3, and perhaps TRBD1 as D gene, on 5 matching bases. Sequencing was carried out using blood. The DNA is as follows: TGTGCCAGCAGTATTGGAGGGGCTACTGGAAACACCATATATTTT. The resulting protein is CASSIGGATGNTIYF.